This entry features one T cell receptor (beta chain) sequence. The antigen is not known. While unrecorded immune exposures were likely, the donors were nominally healthy when sampled. This entry comes from a study of cytomegalovirus exposure and HLA in healthy donors. V shed 3 bases and J 5 bases; nucleotides not matched to a gene: 7. Germline CDR1 reads MDHEN; CDR2 reads SYDVKM. The CDR3 is made up of 15 amino acids. PCR primers comprised 60 Vbeta and 13 Jbeta primers. The table came from immunoSEQ multiplex PCR; TCRdb's copy has only in-frame clones and leaves some out. The table includes over 95,000 clones, about 80% detected once. Study-wide findings and caveats: By HLA locus, TCR association rates varied in a later analysis, with DRB1 showing the most and HLA-C the fewest. Later analysis indicated greater clonal expansion among HLA-associated TCR beta chains than among equally common other chains.

V is TRBV28 and J is TRBJ1-2, with 9 positions matching TRBD1. Source material: PBMCs. The origin of this receptor is a woman aged 40 to 49 in good health and CMV-seropositive. The CDR3 is CASSFTGGMGYGYTF. The CDR3 nucleotides are TGTGCCAGCAGTTTTACAGGGGGCATGGGATATGGCTACACCTTC.